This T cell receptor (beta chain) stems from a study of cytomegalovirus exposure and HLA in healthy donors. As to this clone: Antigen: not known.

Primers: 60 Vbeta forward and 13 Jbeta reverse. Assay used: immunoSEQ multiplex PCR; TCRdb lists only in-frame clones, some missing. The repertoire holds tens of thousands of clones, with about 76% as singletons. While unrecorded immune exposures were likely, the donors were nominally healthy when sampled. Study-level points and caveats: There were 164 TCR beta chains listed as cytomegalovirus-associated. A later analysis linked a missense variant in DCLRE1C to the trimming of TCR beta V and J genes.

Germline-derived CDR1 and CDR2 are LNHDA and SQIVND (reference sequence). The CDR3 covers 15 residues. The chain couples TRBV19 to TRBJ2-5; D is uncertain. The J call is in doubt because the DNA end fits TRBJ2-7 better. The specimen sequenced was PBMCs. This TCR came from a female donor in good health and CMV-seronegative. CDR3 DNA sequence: TGTGCCAGTAGTACATCCCCCGTGGGTTTGAGCGAGCAGTACTTC. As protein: CASSTSPVGLSEQYF.